Described below is a single TCR beta chain sequence and its context. Its target is unknown. The V and J ends lost 0 bases and 2 bases, in that order; junction bases with no gene match: 11. Germline-derived CDR1 and CDR2 are MGHRA and YSYEKL. The CDR3 contains 20 residues. Here immunoSEQ multiplex PCR was the method, and the copy in TCRdb shows in-frame clones only, minus some. The table lists fewer than 150,000 clones, roughly nine tenths of them singletons. Indicated time point: week 11, during vaccination. Every vaccine dose comprised 300 ug of mutant IDH1 20-mer peptide plus topical imiquimod. New IDH1-mutant, ATRX-lost WHO grade 3 or 4 astrocytomas occurred in donors. These data belong to a study of a mutant IDH1 vaccine in newly diagnosed glioma. Study details: Vaccination began 4-6 weeks post radiotherapy alone, or with temozolomide cycles. Before enrollment, patients got radiotherapy alone, temozolomide alone, or mostly the combination. Study-level results: Altogether, 93.3% of patients exhibited vaccine-induced immune responses.

This TCR was recovered from a woman aged 45-65 years with glioma. Specimen: PBMCs, collected from a glioma patient whose treatment included an IDH1 peptide vaccine. The chain recombines TRBV4-1 with TRBJ2-1; TRBD2 aligns across 12 bases. The CDR3 DNA follows: TGCGCCAGCAGCCAAGAAACGTTACGCGGACTAGCGGGGACCTACAATGAGCAGTTCTTC. Translating it yields CASSQETLRGLAGTYNEQFF.